What follows describes a single T cell receptor (beta chain). This sample stems from a study of identical twins. TCRdb redid the calling of the 5' RACE reads with MiXCR, one entry per CDR3 protein. The table lists 400,000 or so distinct CDR3 sequences, about 9% of them singletons. CDR3 length: 12 residues. The V and J ends lost 2 bases and 3 bases respectively, with 5 bases between them. CDR1 is SNHLY and CDR2 is FYNNEI in the germline V gene. The chain joins TRBV2 to TRBJ2-7; no reliable D call. The clonotype comes from a woman in her forties or fifties in good health. Sequenced sample: naive T cells sorted from blood. The chain's CDR3 is CASSENYYEQYF. The CDR3, as DNA: TGTGCCAGCAGTGAAAACTACTACGAGCAGTACTTC. The full variable domain, with the rest looked up from reference TRBV2 and TRBJ2-7, is EPEVTQTPSHQVTQMGQEVILRCVPISNHLYFYWYRQILGQKVEFLVSFYNNEISEKSEIFDDQFSVERPDGSNFTLKIRSTKLEDSAMYFCASSENYYEQYFGPGTRLTVT.